These 18 T cell receptor beta chains came from one sample sequenced in a study of blood T cell repertoires in COVID-19 (dated by TCRdb to the early 2020s). Libraries were made using the immunoSEQ multiplex PCR assay. TCRdb took this table from immuneACCESS and kept in-frame rearrangements with V and J called. Such tables lack part of the clones; where checked against another copy, unresolved V genes explain under half of the gap, and the rest is unexplained. The sample table records roughly 100,000 clones; about 80% of these occur just once. The ten largest clonotypes hold over 10% of the sample. The sample was peripheral blood. These receptors were collected from a human donor in a cohort sampled during active or convalescent COVID-19.

The sample holds one count of this clone. The genes are TRBV5-6 and TRBJ2-2, with 8 bases fitting TRBD1. The germline CDR1 and CDR2 sequences are SGHDT and YYEEEE. V gave up 0 bases and J gave up 3 bases; unmatched junction bases: 10. The CDR3 spans 18 residues. CDR3: CASSLEADRVFYTGELFF. CDR3 in DNA: TGTGCCAGCAGCTTGGAGGCGGACAGGGTATTTTACACCGGGGAGCTGTTTTTT.

The chain is built from TRBV24-1 and TRBJ1-2, with TRBD1 matching 10 bases. Germline V CDR1 and CDR2: KGHDR, SFDVKD. This CDR3 is 15 amino acids long. The V and J ends lost 3 bases and 8 bases, in that order; junction bases with no gene match: 8. CDR3 protein: CATSDHSGTGDGYTF. The CDR3 DNA reads TGTGCCACCAGTGATCACTCCGGGACAGGGGACGGCTACACCTTC.

The rearrangement links TRBV3-1 (or the pseudogene TRBV3-2) to TRBJ1-6; 11 positions match TRBD1. The CDR3 spans 18 residues. Germline CDR1 LGHDT, CDR2 YNNKEL (reference sequence). The V gene end was trimmed by 4 bases and the J gene end by 12 bases; junction bases not matched to a gene: 17. CDR3 sequence (DNA): TGTGCCAGCAGCCTGCCGGGAGGCCTCGGGACAGGGGGTTTACCCCTCCACTTT. Amino acid sequence: CASSLPGGLGTGGLPLHF.

The chain carries TRBV11-2 and TRBJ1-4; TRBD1 agrees at 8 bases. V trimming: 4 bases; J trimming: 7 bases; junction bases outside the gene matches: 5. There are 14 residues in the CDR3. Germline V gene sequence: CDR1 SGHAT, CDR2 FQNNGV. In DNA form, the CDR3 reads TGTGCCAGCAGCTGGATGACAGGGGTTGAAAAACTGTTTTTT. This translates into CASSWMTGVEKLFF.

The chain joins TRBV5-1 to TRBJ1-4; D is possibly TRBD1 (5 bases). Germline V gene data show CDR1 as SGHRS and CDR2 as YFSETQ. V was trimmed by 2 bases and J by 4 bases, leaving 15 bases between them. The CDR3 is 16 residues long. The CDR3 nucleotides read TGCGCCAGCAGCTTCCAGGGTGGGGAAAATAATGAAAAACTGTTTTTT. Amino acids: CASSFQGGENNEKLFF.

This clone showed up just once. The chain carries TRBV5-5 and TRBJ1-2; possibly TRBD1 for D (6 bases). This CDR3 contains 15 residues. Trimming cost V 3 bases and J 7 bases, with 19 bases left between them. Germline loops: CDR1 SGHKS, CDR2 YYEKEE (reference sequence). CDR3 DNA sequence: TGTGCCAGCAGCTCGACTCCCGCGGGGGCGGTTGGCTACACCTTC. This gives the protein CASSSTPAGAVGYTF. The full variable domain, in which reference TRBV5-5 and TRBJ1-2 provide the parts outside the CDR3, is DAGVTQSPTHLIKTRGQQVTLRCSPISGHKSVSWYQQVLGQGPQFIFQYYEKEERGRGNFPDRFSARQFPNYSSELNVNALLLGDSALYLCASSSTPAGAVGYTFGSGTRLTVV.

V is TRBV5-1 and J is TRBJ2-5, with 7 bases aligning to TRBD2. Trimming cost V 4 bases and J 2 bases; bases outside gene matches: 5. This CDR3 region has 14 residues. Per germline, CDR1 SGHRS and CDR2 YFSETQ. CDR3 protein: CASSRSGKQETQYF. The CDR3 nucleotides are TGCGCCAGCAGCCGAAGCGGGAAACAAGAGACCCAGTACTTC.

The chain combines TRBV19 with TRBJ1-5; D not certain. Germline lookup yields CDR1 LNHDA and CDR2 SQIVND (reference sequence). The CDR3 is 15 residues long. Deletions cut 7 bases from V and 0 bases from J, with 13 bases between. DNA for the CDR3: TGTGCCAGTACCCCCAGAGGCAGTAGCAATCAGCCCCAGCATTTT. It codes for CASTPRGSSNQPQHF.

The V call is TRBV19, the J call TRBJ2-6; no definite D call. V lost 4 bases and J lost 0, with 13 bases in between. The V gene's germline CDR1 is LNHDA and CDR2 SQIVND (reference sequence). This CDR3 is built from 17 residues. CDR3 DNA sequence: TGTGCCAGTAGTAGTGTCCACGCGAGCTCTGGGGCCAACGTCCTGACTTTC. Protein product: CASSSVHASSGANVLTF.

The chain employs TRBV19 and TRBJ1-5; D ambiguous. Per the germline V gene, CDR1 is LNHDA and CDR2 is SQIVND (reference sequence). The CDR3 covers 13 residues. V was trimmed by 6 bases and J by 2 bases, leaving 8 bases between them. For the CDR3, the DNA is TGTGCCAGTAGCTACTCTGGCAATCAGCCCCAGCATTTT. It codes for CASSYSGNQPQHF.

The CDR3 DNA is TGTGCCAGCAGTTCCAGGGATTTGGTGAACACTGAAGCTTTCTTT. Translated: CASSSRDLVNTEAFF. The chain employs TRBV6-2 or TRBV6-3 and TRBJ1-1; a possible D gene is TRBD1 (5 bases). The CDR3 totals 15 residues. Trimming left V 4 bases short and J 0 bases short, with 12 bases between. Per germline, CDR1 MNHEY and CDR2 SVGEGT.

CDR3 DNA sequence: TGTGCCAGCAGCTTAGCGGTAGGGGGGGACTATGGCTACACCTTC. Protein: CASSLAVGGDYGYTF. The chain uses TRBV5-5 and TRBJ1-2, with D perhaps TRBD1 (6 bases). The CDR3 totals 15 residues. V was cut by 2 bases and J by 3 bases, with 14 bases left in between. Germline lookup yields CDR1 SGHKS and CDR2 YYEKEE (reference sequence).

The V call is TRBV7-6, the J call TRBJ1-1; D might be TRBD1 (5 bases). Trimming took off 1 base at V and 6 bases at J, with 18 bases between the two ends. The CDR3 is 16 residues long. CDR1 and CDR2 (germline): SGHVS, FNYEAQ. The CDR3 coding sequence is TGTGCCAGCAGCTTAGTTAATCCAGGGTCAGGAGCTGAAGCTTTCTTT. It translates to CASSLVNPGSGAEAFF.

The rearrangement joins TRBV19 to TRBJ2-1; 8 nucleotides line up with TRBD1. J was trimmed by 5 bases and V by 4 bases; bases with no gene match: 7. CDR1 is LNHDA and CDR2 is SQIVND in the germline V gene (reference sequence). The CDR3 loop spans 15 amino acids. The CDR3: CASSNDRGSNNEQFF. The CDR3 DNA follows: TGTGCCAGTAGTAATGACAGGGGTTCTAACAATGAGCAGTTCTTC.

The chain links TRBV4-3 to TRBJ2-3; TRBD2 might be the D (6 bases). The CDR3 is 15 residues long. V gave up 4 bases and J gave up 0 bases, with 11 bases separating them. Germline V gene lookup returns CDR1 LGHNA and CDR2 YSLEER. CDR3 DNA: TGCGCCAGCAGCCTGGAAGGGACTAGCACAGATACGCAGTATTTT. Translating it yields CASSLEGTSTDTQYF.

The chain carries TRBV10-3 and TRBJ1-5; 8 bases align to TRBD1. After removal of 6 bases from V and 0 bases from J, the junction contained 4 bases not matched to a gene. Per germline, CDR1 ENHRY and CDR2 SYGVKD. The CDR3 has 15 residues. The CDR3 region is CAISSTGDSNQPQHF. CDR3 nucleotides: TGTGCCATCAGCTCGACAGGGGATAGCAATCAGCCCCAGCATTTT.

The chain has TRBV6-5 and TRBJ1-4; a weak D match, TRBD1 (5 bases). From germline, CDR1 is MNHEY and CDR2 SVGAGI. This CDR3 contains 14 residues. Trimming shortened V by 6 bases and J by 7 bases, and 15 bases separated the two germline ends. The CDR3, as DNA: TGTGCCAGCAGCCCAGGGTTGACGGGTGAAAAACTGTTTTTT. Protein: CASSPGLTGEKLFF.

This chain connects TRBV3-1 (or the pseudogene TRBV3-2) to TRBJ2-7; 9 bases align to TRBD1. Germline CDR1 reads LGHDT; CDR2 reads YNNKEL (reference sequence). V lost 3 bases to trimming and J lost 3 bases; unmatched junction nucleotides: 6. This CDR3 is built from 15 residues. This chain's CDR3 is CASSHPGQGVYEQYF. The CDR3 DNA reads as TGTGCCAGCAGCCATCCGGGACAGGGTGTCTACGAGCAGTACTTC.